The T cell receptor (beta chain) described here comes from a study of blood T cell repertoires in COVID-19. Study in general: Sources were T cells, B-cell-depleted T cells, or PBMCs; the material itself was cDNA or gDNA.

Repertoires were generated with immunoSEQ multiplex PCR, while TCRdb's copy carries only in-frame clones and drops some. Here the sample spans 70,000 to 80,000 clones, 85% to 90% being singletons. Germline V gene data show CDR1 as LNHNV and CDR2 as YYDKDF (reference sequence). V was shortened by 2 bases and J by 6 bases, with 7 bases between the two germline ends. The CDR3 spans 12 residues. This rearrangement joins TRBV15 to TRBJ1-2, with D unresolved. This TCR derives from a man at least 80 years old in a cohort sampled during active COVID-19. Material for sequencing was peripheral blood. In DNA form, the CDR3 reads TGTGCCACCAGCAGATTGGAGGATGGCTACACCTTC. Encoded protein: CATSRLEDGYTF.